Each of the 3 T cell receptor beta chains below was sequenced from the same sample in a study of blood T cell repertoires in COVID-19. TCRdb's copy holds only in-frame clones and misses some; the assay was immunoSEQ multiplex PCR. The sample contains 160,000 or so clones, 80% to 90% of which appear only once. The sequencing input was peripheral blood. The receptors come from a woman in her thirties or forties with acute or convalescent COVID-19.

This clone was seen a single time. V is TRBV13 and J is TRBJ2-1; tentative D call: TRBD2 (5 bases). V was shortened by 5 bases and J by 5 bases, with 7 bases between the two germline ends. The CDR3 totals 12 residues. Germline CDR1 reads PRHDT; CDR2 reads FYEKMQ (reference sequence). The CDR3 here is CASSPGDNEQFF. CDR3 nucleotide sequence: TGTGCCAGCAGCCCCGGGGACAATGAGCAGTTCTTC.

J is TRBJ1-5 and V is TRBV19; 7 nucleotides match TRBD1. This CDR3 region has 17 residues. Per the germline V gene, CDR1 is LNHDA and CDR2 is SQIVND (reference sequence). Germline trimming cut 1 base from V and 1 base from J; bases unmatched to any gene: 7. The CDR3 loop reads CASSIAQQGSSNQPQHF. For the CDR3, the DNA is TGTGCCAGTAGTATAGCCCAACAGGGGTCGAGCAATCAGCCCCAGCATTTT.

The chain employs TRBV4-1 and TRBJ2-7; TRBD1 might be the D (6 bases). The CDR3 is 15 residues long. Germline lookup yields CDR1 MGHRA and CDR2 YSYEKL. The V end was cut by 1 base, the J end by 3 bases, with 13 bases between. The CDR3 protein is CASSQVGTRYYEQYF. DNA of the CDR3: TGCGCCAGCAGCCAAGTTGGGACACGATACTACGAGCAGTACTTC.